This T cell receptor (beta chain) was sequenced during a study of shared clonotypes between healthy human individuals (TCRdb year 2020). Describing the broader study: The cohort included three men and a couple of women between 18 and 49 years of age. Each donor's leukapheresis produced roughly between about 0.8 and 10 billion PBMCs. Per donor, three plates each were used for CD4 naive and CD4 memory, two for CD8 naive, and one for CD8 memory. Libraries were prepared and TCR repertoires were sequenced by different laboratories using diverse techniques, in order to increase sequencing depth and limit assay-specific biases. To estimate repertoire size and how much clonotype sharing occurs between individuals, the study deeply sequenced the blood TCR repertoires of roughly 5 healthy adults. Overall study results and their limits: The genetic and exposure-history diversity represented was limited by the small number of donors. When a few donors were compared, the shared fraction of clonotypes was about 5.2% for naive CD4, about 4% for naive CD8, roughly 2.5% for memory CD4, and 0.35% to 0.5% for memory CD8. Sampling was limited to blood, and TCR repertoires in tissue likely differ from TCR repertoires in blood. Pairwise subsampling led to the expectation that sequencing depth would affect the degree of clonotype sharing among donors. Naive subsets generally had larger estimated clonotype richness than memory subsets. Higher generation probabilities were observed for clonotypes shared by all four sorted-subset donors than for non-shared clonotypes. Even with the large sequencing depth, rarefaction of the sorted-subset datasets indicated that sequencing was incomplete.

CDR3 length: 18 amino acids, cysteine to phenylalanine. CDR3 DNA is the only sequence kept; it has 54 bases, read in frame from the first base. V was cut back by 9 bases and J by 8 bases, leaving a gap of 32 bases between them. CDR1 and CDR2 (MDHEN, SYDVKM) derive from the germline V gene. Using the deep immunoSEQ assay, TCR CDR3 regions were amplified from genomic DNA by multiplex PCR. Genomic DNA extracted from each cell subset was distributed evenly over all wells of several immunoSEQ 96-well plates, and each plate served as one replicate. For sorted subsets, 200 to 250 ng of genomic DNA, equivalent to some 30,000 T cell genomes, went into each replicate PCR. Purified libraries were quantified with a Qubit 3.0 fluorometer, sized on a Bioanalyzer 2100, and re-quantified with the KAPA Library Quantification kit. A separate single-read 150-cycle Illumina NextSeq 550 flow cell was used to sequence each immunoSEQ 96-well plate. The authors' analysis ran thus. Because only junctional sequences without quality scores were contained in the immunoSEQ output, filtering matching that applied to full-length reads could not be performed. Sequences were annotated with PyIR, a Python wrapper for IgBLAST v1.9, using IMGT germline references to assign V/J genes and CDR3. Any read was removed if the V/J assignment was weak (E-value above 1e-6), the CDR3 was missing, or the read contained stop codons, out-of-frame junctions, or ambiguous translated residues. V3J clonotypes were defined by identical inferred V gene, J gene, and CDR3 amino acid sequence. The percentage overlap between two repertoires was calculated by dividing the number of shared unique clonotypes by the size of the smaller repertoire. RTK rarefaction, the Chao1 estimator, and Recon v2.1 estimates of unobserved clonotypes were used to assess repertoire richness. Generation probabilities for all TCRbeta clonotypes obtained by the gDNA method from a handful of donors were computed using OLGA. Sourced from immuneACCESS, this table was stored by TCRdb with only in-frame sequences that have V and J called. A share of the clones is absent; for the studies checked, an unresolved V gene accounts for under half, and the remainder has no known explanation. V, J and clone size reflect that table, while D and trimming were determined from the DNA. Here the sample has 2 million to 3 million clones; under 95% occur a single time. The top ten clonotypes cover roughly 0.39% of the sample.

This clone occurred once. Its antigen is currently not known. Base qualities are not at hand, and no much larger clone is one base apart. The donors were healthy, HIV-negative adults who had no recently reported acute infections or vaccinations. Every donor was a Caucasian adult residing in Nashville, Tennessee, USA. CD4+ T cells were enriched through magnetic negative selection, after which naive cells were positively selected on CD45RA and the remaining negative fraction served as the memory subset. Blood was obtained by leukapheresis, after which PBMCs were separated by Ficoll-Histopaque density gradient centrifugation and cryopreserved in liquid nitrogen vapor phase. Purity and quantity of every magnetically sorted T cell population were checked by analytical flow cytometry. Genomic DNA was isolated from each sorted fraction and quantified by UV absorbance on a Nanodrop 2000c.

The V gene is TRBV28 and the J gene is TRBJ2-1; the D element might be TRBD1 or TRBD2, as each aligns at 6 bases. This clonotype originated in a man between 18 and 29 years old in good health. Some clones in this sample may be carry-over from other donors' samples. Sequenced input: naive CD4+ T cells from PBMCs. Per the publication, the cell subset or site label means: CD45RA+ positively selected. This receptor carries the CDR3 CASPRGGSLPGGGDEQFF. Here is the DNA: TGTGCCAGTCCAAGGGGCGGATCCTTACCCGGGGGCGGGGATGAGCAGTTCTTC.